This note documents a single TCR beta chain sequence. As yet, its antigen is unknown. TCRdb fed the reads into MiXCR, producing one record per CDR3 protein. Of some 900,000 distinct CDR3 sequences in the sample, around a third were seen once. These data are taken from a study of T cell repertoires in cytomegalovirus infection. Trimming removed 0 bases at V and 4 bases at J, with 17 bases between. Germline CDR1 reads SGHRS; CDR2 reads YFSETQ. The CDR3 is made up of 17 amino acids. The chain couples TRBV5-1 to TRBJ1-5; D unresolved. Sequences were derived from cultured CD8+ T cells from PBMCs, sampled from culture after CMV antigen stimulation. The source of this sequence is a human donor in good health (CMV status not recorded). Some clones in this sample may be carry-over from other donors' samples. The CDR3 DNA sequence: TGCGCCAGCAGCTTGGGAAAAATACCTAATGGGAATCAGCCCCAGCATTTT. Translation: CASSLGKIPNGNQPQHF.